The subject of this entry is one T cell receptor beta chain. Its antigen is still unknown. These data belong to a study of cytomegalovirus exposure and HLA in healthy donors. Findings of the study overall: Altogether, 150 to 200 TCR beta chains were recorded as cytomegalovirus-associated.

Trimming took off 0 bases at V and 4 bases at J, with 11 bases between the two ends. Germline CDR1 reads SGHDT; CDR2 reads YYEEEE. CDR3 length: 15 amino acids. Sequencing was performed with immunoSEQ multiplex PCR; in TCRdb, only in-frame clones are kept and a portion is missing. The table includes over 110,000 clones, roughly nine tenths detected once. The clonotype was recovered from a man aged 18 to 35 in good health and CMV-seronegative. This chain links TRBV5-6 with TRBJ2-1; D remains ambiguous. The sample comprised PBMCs. The CDR3 protein is CASSLVYEVYNEQFF. CDR3 bases: TGTGCCAGCAGCTTGGTTTATGAGGTATACAATGAGCAGTTCTTC.